Included here is one T cell receptor (beta chain) sequence, with context. Positively selected for CCR7, the CD45RO-negative cells used as naive CD8 cells excluded terminally differentiated effector memory CD45RA+ cells. The data were obtained in a study of shared clonotypes between healthy human individuals. Study details: CD4 naive cells filled three plates per donor, CD4 memory three, CD8 naive two and CD8 memory one.

V lost 0 bases to trimming and J lost 0 bases, with 16 bases between them. The CDR3 consists of 18 residues. Germline V lookup: CDR1 SGHDT, CDR2 YYEEEE. Here immunoSEQ multiplex PCR was the method, and the copy in TCRdb shows in-frame clones only, minus some. In the table there are about 2,100,000 clones, roughly 91% of which are singletons. The chain uses TRBV5-6 and TRBJ1-3; TRBD1 might be the D (5 bases). The specimen was naive CD8+ T cells from PBMCs. The TCR sequence derives from a man aged 18 to 29 in good health. Some clones in this sample may be carry-over from other donors' samples. The CDR3 sequence: CASSLVGATLTSGNTIYF. CDR3 bases: TGTGCCAGCAGCTTGGTTGGGGCTACACTCACCTCTGGAAACACCATATATTTT.